Described below is a single T cell receptor (beta chain) sequence and its context. This CDR3 contains 12 residues. The germline V gene has CDR1 ENHRY and CDR2 SYGVKD. The V end lost 2 bases, the J end lost 8 bases, and 7 bases lay between the germline ends. Seattle patient enrollment occurred during active infection, with longitudinal follow-up thereafter. These data originate in a study of blood T cell repertoires in COVID-19. Study as a whole: T cells, B-cell-depleted T cells, or PBMCs supplied cDNA or gDNA.

Clones were sequenced by immunoSEQ multiplex PCR, and TCRdb holds only the in-frame ones, with some missing. The table shows hundreds of thousands of clones, with approximately 83% occurring only once. The V call is TRBV10-3, the J call TRBJ2-1, with D possibly matching TRBD2 (6 bases). The clonotype originates from a woman between 25 and 40 years old with COVID-19, enrolled during active disease. Sequenced sample: peripheral blood. CDR3 region: CAISEPSDEQFF. As DNA, the CDR3 is TGTGCCATCAGTGAGCCTAGCGATGAGCAGTTCTTC.